This T cell receptor beta chain was sequenced during a study of blood T cells in healthy people across ages. Looking at the study overall: Template switching picked up about one barcoded beta molecule for each two T cells.

Trimming pared 5 bases from V and 4 bases from J, leaving 9 bases between. The CDR3 is 12 residues long. Primers used in a second PCR of roughly 7 to 12 cycles were a sample-barcoded 5' primer and a J-beta primer mix. Each sample yielded at least 2.5 million CDR3-containing paired-end reads. TCRdb fed the 5' RACE reads into MiXCR, producing one record per CDR3 protein. The repertoire holds approximately 730,000 distinct CDR3 sequences, with about 55% as singletons. This chain links TRBV12-3 or TRBV12-4 with TRBJ2-7; tentatively, D is TRBD2 (5 bases). The receptor's source is a man of 80 years or more in good health. The source material was blood. CDR3 loop: CASSPDFYEQYF. DNA of the CDR3: TGTGCCAGCAGTCCGGACTTTTACGAGCAGTACTTC.